These 10 T cell receptor beta chains share one sample of origin, sequenced in a study of CD8+ T cells in alopecia areata. RNA, once extracted, was reverse transcribed into cDNA for use as the sequencing template. Here immunoSEQ multiplex PCR was the method, and the copy in TCRdb shows in-frame clones only, minus some. The sample shows some 18,000 clones, no singletons; the ten largest hold about 32%. Cutaneous lymph node cells were pooled, and they were sorted using CD4, CD8alpha, NKG2D, NKG2ACE and other markers. The sequenced sample consisted of CD8+ T cells sorted from a lymph node. These receptor sequences come from a C3H/HeJ mouse with alopecia areata. This strain's MHC haplotype is H2-k.

This clone was recorded a few times. Gene names and germline refer to mouse. The read ends 4 residues before the CDR3 terminus; that terminus is restored from the germline J gene. J is TRBJ2-7 and V is TRBV13-2, with 8 positions matching TRBD1. Germline V CDR1 and CDR2: NNHNN, SYGAGS (reference sequence). The CDR3 runs to 15 residues. Incomplete CDR3 DNA: TGTGCCAGCGGTGATGCATCAGGGGGCGCGTAT. This gives the protein CASGDASGGAY. The whole CDR3 protein is CASGDASGGAYEQYF.

The table lists this clone with a few counts. The gene names here belong to mouse. The observed sequence ends 4 residues before the CDR3 terminus, with the missing tail filled in from the germline J gene. The V and J genes are TRBV19 and TRBJ2-1; no clear D. The V end was cut by 3 bases, the J end by 1 base, with 11 bases between. Germline assignment: CDR1 FNHDT and CDR2 SITEND (reference sequence). The length of the CDR3 is 15 residues. The part of the CDR3 DNA that was read is TGTGCCAGCAGTACCCCCCGACAAAACTATGCT. Translated: CASSTPRQNYA. The full CDR3 sequence reads CASSTPRQNYAEQFF.

As for this clone: Each gene name is a mouse one. The CDR3 goes on 4 residues after the read ends, and that part is filled in from the germline J gene. The chain employs TRBV13-1 and TRBJ2-7, with a weak D call TRBD1 (5 bases). The CDR3 contains 14 residues. Germline CDR1 reads NSHNY; CDR2 reads SYGAGN. The CDR3 loop reads CASSDAGSAYEQYF. CDR3 DNA (partial): TGTGCCAGCAGTGATGCAGGGTCAGCTTAT.

Note on this clone: It differs at one base from a far larger clone, so likely a read error. Genes and germline are mouse. The sequenced part of the CDR3 DNA is TGTGCCAGCGGTGACTGGGGGCAAGAC. Residues: CASGDWGQD. The complete CDR3 reads CASGDWGQDTQYF. The chain combines TRBV13-2 with TRBJ2-5; 7 bases agree with TRBD2. With the read ending 4 residues before the CDR3 end, the germline J gene is used to fill in that end. CDR3 length: 13 amino acids. CDR1 is NNHNN, CDR2 SYGAGS, per germline (reference sequence). The V gene end was trimmed by 2 bases and the J gene end by 3 bases; junction bases not matched to a gene: 0.

A note on this clone: The gene symbols are mouse symbols. The missing CDR3 end, 4 residues past where the read stops, is filled in from the germline J gene. V gene TRBV13-2 combines with J gene TRBJ2-1, with 10 bases that match TRBD2. Germline CDR1 is NNHNN and CDR2 is SYGAGS (reference sequence). This CDR3 is 15 amino acids long. J lost 6 bases, V lost 5 bases, and 8 bases had no gene match. The CDR3 DNA, read in part, is TGTGCCAGCGGGCCAGGACTGGGGGAGTTTGCT. Its protein product is CASGPGLGEFA. The whole CDR3 region reads CASGPGLGEFAEQFF.

Comment on this clone: The germline and genes are mouse ones. The CDR3 is cut off 4 residues early in the read; its end comes from the germline J gene. This chain uses TRBV14 with TRBJ1-4, with D tentatively TRBD1 (6 bases). V shed 0 bases and J shed 2 bases, with 8 bases lying between them. The V gene's germline CDR1 is SGHDT and CDR2 FRDEAV. CDR3 length equals 15 residues. CDR3 sequence: CASSFSQGSNERLFF. The sequenced CDR3 bases are TGTGCCAGCAGTTTCTCGCAGGGGTCCAACGAA.

This clone was found many times. Each gene name is a mouse one. The read finishes 4 residues shy of the CDR3 end, and the germline J gene is used to complete it. This chain links TRBV13-3 with TRBJ2-3; 12 bases match TRBD2. CDR1 is NNHDY and CDR2 is SYVADS in the germline V gene. The CDR3 loop spans 17 amino acids. J gave up 0 bases and V 5 bases, and 7 bases lay outside the gene matches. CDR3 protein: CASRGTGGPSSAETLYF. The sequenced part of the CDR3 DNA is TGTGCCAGCAGGGGGACTGGGGGGCCGAGTAGTGCAGAA.

Details on this clone: The listed genes are named as in mouse. Read sequence stops 4 residues before the CDR3 end, and the germline J gene provides the missing end. The genes are TRBV13-3 and TRBJ1-4, with 9 bases lining up with TRBD1. The germline gives CDR1 NNHDY, CDR2 SYVADS. The J segment lost 4 bases and the V segment lost 6 bases, leaving 7 bases of the junction unmatched. The CDR3 has 15 amino acids. The CDR3 bases that were read are TGTGCCAGCAAACGTGGACAGGGGTTCAACGAA. Translation: CASKRGQGFNE. The whole CDR3 protein reads CASKRGQGFNERLFF. The full variable domain, completed using reference TRBV13-3 and TRBJ1-4, is EAAVTQSPRSKVAVTGGKVTLSCHQTNNHDYMYWYRQDTGHGLRLIHYSYVADSTEKGDIPDGYKASRPSQENFSLILELASLSQTAVYFCASKRGQGFNERLFFGHGTKLSVL.

A few counts support this clone. Mouse germline and gene names are used. The sequenced fragment ends 4 residues before the CDR3 boundary, so the rest is inferred from the germline J gene. V usage is TRBV13-3 and J usage is TRBJ1-1; D is perhaps TRBD1 (6 bases). Trimming pared 1 base from V and 3 bases from J, leaving 10 bases between. The germline V gene encodes CDR1 NNHDY and CDR2 SYVADS. The CDR3 sequence is 14 residues long. The CDR3 is CASSDQGWDTEVFF. The sequenced part of the CDR3 DNA is TGTGCCAGCAGTGATCAGGGGTGGGACACA.

This clone was seen ten or more times. Genes and germline come from the mouse. The sequenced fragment ends 4 residues before the CDR3 boundary, so the rest is inferred from the germline J gene. This chain uses TRBV17 with TRBJ2-7, with TRBD2 matching 7 bases. Germline V gene sequence: CDR1 MNHDT, CDR2 YYDKIL. V lost 6 bases, J lost 0 bases, and 5 bases stayed unmatched. The CDR3 has 14 amino acids. CDR3 bases read: TGTGCTAGCAGCACGACTGGGCCCTCCTAT. Its protein product is CASSTTGPSY. The entire CDR3 protein is CASSTTGPSYEQYF.